The 16 T cell receptor beta chains below come from one sample, sequenced in a study of CD8 T cells in ankylosing spondylitis. TCRdb reprocessed the 5' RACE reads via MiXCR and lists one record per CDR3 protein. The sample lists tens of thousands of distinct CDR3 sequences, more than 25% occurring once. Sequences were obtained from blood, either unsorted or a sorted T cell fraction (not recorded which). These receptors were collected from a male donor with ankylosing spondylitis or in good health (not recorded which).

This clonotype turned up a few times. This chain links TRBV6-1 with TRBJ2-4; 11 bases are shared with TRBD2. V was clipped by 4 bases and J by 0 bases; unmatched bases: 14. Per the germline V gene, CDR1 is MNHNS and CDR2 is SASEGT. The CDR3 is 20 amino acids. The CDR3 DNA is TGTGCCAGCAGTGCGCAGGGGTCTAGCGGGGGGCTACTAGCCAAAAACATTCAGTACTTC. This encodes CASSAQGSSGGLLAKNIQYF.

This chain uses TRBV9 with TRBJ1-1, with D possibly being TRBD1 (6 bases). V dropped 3 bases and J dropped 0 bases, with 9 bases sitting between them. Germline V gene data show CDR1 as SGDLS and CDR2 as YYNGEE. The CDR3 is 14 residues long. CDR3 nucleotide sequence: TGTGCCAGCAGCGCGGGGGGGCTGAACACTGAAGCTTTCTTT. Its translation: CASSAGGLNTEAFF.

CDR3 loop: CASSSPGNTIYF. In DNA form, the CDR3 reads TGTGCCAGCAGTTCCCCAGGAAACACCATATATTTT. The rearrangement joins TRBV28 to TRBJ1-3; D remains ambiguous. The CDR3 consists of 12 residues. Germline V CDR1 and CDR2: MDHEN, SYDVKM. Trimming left V 4 bases short and J 4 bases short, with 5 bases between.

The chain carries TRBV27 and TRBJ2-1, with TRBD2 as a possible D gene (5 bases). The germline gives CDR1 MNHEY, CDR2 SMNVEV (reference sequence). V was trimmed by 1 base and J by 7 bases, leaving 17 bases between them. The CDR3 is made up of 16 amino acids. CDR3 coding DNA: TGTGCCAGCAGTTTATATTGGGTAGCGAGAGGAAATGAGCAGTTCTTC. Translated, it gives CASSLYWVARGNEQFF.

In nucleotides, the CDR3 is TGCGCCAGCAGCTGGGGGACGATCTACGAGCAGTACTTC. Protein: CASSWGTIYEQYF. This chain joins TRBV5-1 and TRBJ2-7; D is possibly TRBD1 or TRBD2 (5 bases each). The CDR3 is 13 amino acids. Germline V gene data show CDR1 as SGHRS and CDR2 as YFSETQ. V gave up 3 bases and J gave up 3 bases, with 10 bases separating them.

This chain connects TRBV15 to TRBJ1-2; TRBD1 matches at 9 bases. The CDR3 spans 15 residues. The germline V gene has CDR1 LNHNV and CDR2 YYDKDF (reference sequence). Trimming removed 0 bases from V and 8 bases from J; junction bases left unmatched: 7. CDR3 sequence reads: CATSRDQGQGNGYTF. The CDR3 bases are TGTGCCACCAGCAGAGATCAAGGACAGGGGAACGGCTACACCTTC.

The chain links TRBV18 to TRBJ1-3; possibly TRBD1 for D (6 bases). V lost 6 bases and J lost 2, with 11 bases in between. The CDR3 covers 14 residues. Germline V gives CDR1 KGHSH, CDR2 LQKENI. The CDR3 spells CASSPGAPGNTIYF. CDR3 in DNA: TGTGCCAGCTCGCCGGGGGCTCCTGGAAACACCATATATTTT.

The sample holds a few counts of this clonotype. The chain uses TRBV28 and TRBJ1-5; TRBD1 aligns across 7 bases. The CDR3 totals 14 residues. The germline gives CDR1 MDHEN, CDR2 SYDVKM. V dropped 5 bases and J dropped 4; count of bases not matched to a gene: 5. The CDR3 reads CASSPRQGNQPQHF. The CDR3 bases are TGTGCCAGCAGTCCTAGACAGGGAAATCAGCCCCAGCATTTT.

This chain joins TRBV9 and TRBJ2-1; D gene uncertain. CDR1 is SGDLS, CDR2 YYNGEE, per germline. This CDR3 comprises 12 residues. The V and J ends lost 5 bases and 2 bases respectively, with 5 bases between them. CDR3 sequence: CASSQTYNEQFF. CDR3 in DNA: TGTGCCAGCAGTCAAACCTACAATGAGCAGTTCTTC.

Only one count was recorded for this clonotype. This rearrangement joins TRBV29-1 to TRBJ2-1, with TRBD1 matching 7 bases. After removal of 6 bases from V and 2 bases from J, the junction contained 7 bases not matched to a gene. This CDR3 is built from 14 residues. Germline V gene sequence: CDR1 SQVTM, CDR2 ANQGSEA. This CDR3 is CSVRPGQTYNEQFF. The CDR3 DNA is TGCAGCGTCCGGCCGGGACAGACCTACAATGAGCAGTTCTTC.

This clonotype was seen more than once but under ten times. The V gene is TRBV5-1, the J gene TRBJ2-5, with TRBD2 matching over 7 bases. The CDR3 consists of 15 residues. Germline CDR1 SGHRS, CDR2 YFSETQ. V gave up 4 bases and J gave up 2 bases; unmatched junction bases: 8. The CDR3, as DNA: TGCGCCAGCAGCACCCTGGGACTACAACAAGAGACCCAGTACTTC. It encodes CASSTLGLQQETQYF.

The chain combines TRBV12-3 or TRBV12-4 with TRBJ2-3, with D possibly TRBD1 on 5 matching bases. The CDR3 is made up of 15 amino acids. V lost 3 bases and J lost 2, with 12 bases in between. The CDR3 loop is CASSFWTNPTDTQYF. CDR3 coding DNA: TGTGCCAGCAGTTTCTGGACAAACCCCACAGATACGCAGTATTTT.

This clonotype was seen more than once but under ten times. CDR3 sequence reads: CASSPDRGSPEAFF. The CDR3 coding sequence is TGTGCCAGCAGTCCGGACAGGGGGTCACCTGAAGCTTTCTTT. The chain is built from TRBV12-3 or TRBV12-4 and TRBJ1-1, with 10 bases that match TRBD1. After removal of 5 bases from V and 6 bases from J, the junction contained 6 bases not matched to a gene. The CDR3 has 14 residues.

This clonotype was recorded many times. The V gene is TRBV27, the J gene TRBJ2-7; 13 bases line up with TRBD2. The CDR3 length is 19 residues. V gave up 5 bases and J gave up 3 bases; unmatched junction bases: 16. Germline loops: CDR1 MNHEY, CDR2 SMNVEV (reference sequence). The CDR3 loop is CASSPATSGRLASRYEQYF. CDR3 DNA sequence: TGTGCCAGCAGTCCCGCGACTAGCGGGAGGCTCGCCTCACGCTACGAGCAGTACTTC.

The chain carries TRBV5-1 and TRBJ2-3; D is ambiguous. The CDR3 loop spans 14 amino acids. CDR1 is SGHRS, CDR2 YFSETQ, per germline. Trimming removed 1 base at V and 2 bases at J, with 8 bases between. The CDR3 reads CASSLLLHTDTQYF. As DNA, the CDR3 is TGCGCCAGCAGCTTGCTTCTCCACACAGATACGCAGTATTTT.

In the case of this clonotype: The junction and the germline gene differ at one end; a read error may be behind it. The V call is TRBV20-1, the J call TRBJ2-6, with 9 bases identical to TRBD2. This CDR3 contains 15 residues. From germline, CDR1 is DFQATT and CDR2 SNEGSKA (reference sequence). In nucleotides, the CDR3 is TGCAGCGCTAGCGGGGACCCTTCTGGGGCCAACGTCCTGACTTTC. This gives the protein CSASGDPSGANVLTF.